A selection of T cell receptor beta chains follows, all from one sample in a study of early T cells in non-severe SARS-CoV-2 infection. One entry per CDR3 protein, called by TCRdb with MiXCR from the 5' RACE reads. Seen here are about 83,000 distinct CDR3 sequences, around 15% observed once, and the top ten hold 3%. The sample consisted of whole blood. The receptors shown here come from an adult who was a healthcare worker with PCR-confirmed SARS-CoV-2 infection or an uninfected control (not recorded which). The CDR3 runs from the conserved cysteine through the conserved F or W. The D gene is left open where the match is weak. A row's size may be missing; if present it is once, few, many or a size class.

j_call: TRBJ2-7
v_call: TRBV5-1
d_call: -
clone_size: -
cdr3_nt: TGCGCCAGCAGCTTGAGTCGACAGGGCCCTCGCGGGGGGGAGCAGTACTTC
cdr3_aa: CASSLSRQGPRGGEQYF

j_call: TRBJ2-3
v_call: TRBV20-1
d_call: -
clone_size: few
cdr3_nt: TGCAGTGCTTCTCGAAGAATCGGGGATACGCAGTATTTT
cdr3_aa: CSASRRIGDTQYF

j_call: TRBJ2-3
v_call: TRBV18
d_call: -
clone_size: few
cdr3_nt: TGTGCCAGCTCACCACGGCAGGGGAGAGATACGCAGTATTTT
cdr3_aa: CASSPRQGRDTQYF

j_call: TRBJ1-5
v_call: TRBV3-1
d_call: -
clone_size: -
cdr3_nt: TGTGCCAGCAGCCAAGATATGGGGGATCAGCCCCAGCATTTT
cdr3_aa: CASSQDMGDQPQHF

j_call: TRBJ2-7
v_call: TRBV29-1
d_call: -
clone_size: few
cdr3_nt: TGCAGCGCCGTGGGACATAGCTCCTACGAGCAGTACTTC
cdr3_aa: CSAVGHSSYEQYF

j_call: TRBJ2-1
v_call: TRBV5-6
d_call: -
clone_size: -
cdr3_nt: TGTGCCAGCAGCTTGGCCGGGGACTCTGTTTACAATGAGCAGTTCTTC
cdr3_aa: CASSLAGDSVYNEQFF

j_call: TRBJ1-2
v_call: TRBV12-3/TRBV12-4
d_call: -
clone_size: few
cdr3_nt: TGTGCCAGCCGGGAGGGGACTTCTAACTATGGCTACACCTTC
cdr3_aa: CASREGTSNYGYTF

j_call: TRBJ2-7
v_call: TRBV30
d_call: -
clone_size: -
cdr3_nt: TGTGCCTGGTTAGGTAGGACAGACGCTGAGTACGAGCAGTACTTC
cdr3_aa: CAWLGRTDAEYEQYF

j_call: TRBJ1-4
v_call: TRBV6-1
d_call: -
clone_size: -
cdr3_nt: TGTGCCAGCAGTGAAAGGCGAAGCGCAACTAATGAAAAACTGTTTTTT
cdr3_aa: CASSERRSATNEKLFF

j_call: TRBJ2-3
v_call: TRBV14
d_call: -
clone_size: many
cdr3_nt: TGTGCCAGCAGCCGCGGCGGGGGCGCAGATACGCAGTATTTT
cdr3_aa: CASSRGGGADTQYF

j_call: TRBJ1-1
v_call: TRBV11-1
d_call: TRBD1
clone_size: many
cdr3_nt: TGTGCCAGCAGCATGAAGCGGGACAGTGAAGCTTTCTTT
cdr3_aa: CASSMKRDSEAFF

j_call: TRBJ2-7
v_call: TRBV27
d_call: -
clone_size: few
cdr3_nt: TGTGCCAGCAGTTCTCGGGGAAATTCCTACGAGCAGTACTTC
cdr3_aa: CASSSRGNSYEQYF

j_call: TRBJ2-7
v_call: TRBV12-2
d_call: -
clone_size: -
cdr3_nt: TGTGCAAGTCGCTTTCTCTACGTGGCCGGCCAGCGGGAGGAATACGAGCAGTACTTC
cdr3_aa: CASRFLYVAGQREEYEQYF

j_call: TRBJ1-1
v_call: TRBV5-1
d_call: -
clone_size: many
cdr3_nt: TGCGCCAGCAGCTTGGGGACAGATAACACTGAAGCTTTCTTT
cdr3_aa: CASSLGTDNTEAFF

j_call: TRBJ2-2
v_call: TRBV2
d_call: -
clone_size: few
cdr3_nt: TGTGCCAGCACGAGGAGAGCCCTTGACACCGGGGAGCTGTTTTTT
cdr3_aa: CASTRRALDTGELFF

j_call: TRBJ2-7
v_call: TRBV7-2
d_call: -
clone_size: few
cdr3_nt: TGTGCCAGCACCATCCCGGGGCGGTTGAGGTGGCACGAGCAGTACTTC
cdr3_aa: CASTIPGRLRWHEQYF

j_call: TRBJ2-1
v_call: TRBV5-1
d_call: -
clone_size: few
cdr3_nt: TGCGCCAGCAGCTTGGTGGGGGAGCGGCTTGAGCAGTTCTTC
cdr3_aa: CASSLVGERLEQFF

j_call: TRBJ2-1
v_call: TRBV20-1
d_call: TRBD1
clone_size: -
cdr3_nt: TGCAGTGCTAGTTTAACGGGACAGGGATACAATGAGCAGTTCTTC
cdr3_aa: CSASLTGQGYNEQFF

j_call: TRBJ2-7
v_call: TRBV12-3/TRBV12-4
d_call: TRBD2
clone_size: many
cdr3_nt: TGTGCCAGCAGTCGACTAGCGGGGAGCTCCTACGAGCAGTACTTC
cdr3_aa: CASSRLAGSSYEQYF

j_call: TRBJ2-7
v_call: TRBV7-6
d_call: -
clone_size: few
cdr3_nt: TGTGCCAGCAGCTTAAGACAGGAGGGAACCTACGAGCAGTACTTC
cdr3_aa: CASSLRQEGTYEQYF

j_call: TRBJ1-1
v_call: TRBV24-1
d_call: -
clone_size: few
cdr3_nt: TGTGCCACCAGTGTGGGGGACACTGAAGCTTTCTTT
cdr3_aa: CATSVGDTEAFF

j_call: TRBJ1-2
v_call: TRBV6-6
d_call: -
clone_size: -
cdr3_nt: TGTGCCACCCTGGCGGGGGTTGACGGCTACACCTTC
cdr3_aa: CATLAGVDGYTF

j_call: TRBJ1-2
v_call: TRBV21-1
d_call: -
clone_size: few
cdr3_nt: TGTGCCAGCAGCAAAGTGTTGGGGACGGATTATGGCTACACCTTC
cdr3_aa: CASSKVLGTDYGYTF

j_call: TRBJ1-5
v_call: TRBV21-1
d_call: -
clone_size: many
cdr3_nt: TGTGCCAGCAGGGACTGGTGCGATAGCAATCAGCCCCAGCATTTT
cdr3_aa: CASRDWCDSNQPQHF

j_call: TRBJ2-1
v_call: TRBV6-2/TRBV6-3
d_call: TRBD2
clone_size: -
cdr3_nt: TGTGCCAGCAGTCGCGGGACTAGCGGGATGAATGAGCAGTTCTTC
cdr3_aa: CASSRGTSGMNEQFF

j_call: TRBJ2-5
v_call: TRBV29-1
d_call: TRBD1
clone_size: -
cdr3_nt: TGCAGCGCGGGACAGGGCCAGACCCAGTACTTC
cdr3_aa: CSAGQGQTQYF

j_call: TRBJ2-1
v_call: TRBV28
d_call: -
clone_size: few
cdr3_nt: TGTGCCAGCAGCCCGGACAGCTACTACAATGAGCAGTTCTTC
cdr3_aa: CASSPDSYYNEQFF

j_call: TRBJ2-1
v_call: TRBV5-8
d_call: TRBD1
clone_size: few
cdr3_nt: TGTGCCAGCAGCTCCAGGTTGACAGGGAACCTCTACAATGAGCAGTTCTTC
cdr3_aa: CASSSRLTGNLYNEQFF

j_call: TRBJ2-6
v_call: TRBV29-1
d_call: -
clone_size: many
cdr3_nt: TGCAGCGTTGCTACGGGAAGGTCTGGGGCCAACGTCCTGACTTTC
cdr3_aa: CSVATGRSGANVLTF

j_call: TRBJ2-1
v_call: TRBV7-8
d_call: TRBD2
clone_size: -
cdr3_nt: TGTGCCAGCAGCCCTCGCGATAGCGGGGGGACGGATGAGCAGTTCTTC
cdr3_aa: CASSPRDSGGTDEQFF

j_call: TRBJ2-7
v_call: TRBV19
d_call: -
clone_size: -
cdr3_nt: TGTGCCAGTAGTATTCCCTTGGAGCAGTACTTC
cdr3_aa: CASSIPLEQYF

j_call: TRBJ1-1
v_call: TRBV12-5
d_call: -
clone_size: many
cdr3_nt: TGTGCTAGTGGTCCCCCCCTGACGGTGGCAGCTTTCTTT
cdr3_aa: CASGPPLTVAAFF

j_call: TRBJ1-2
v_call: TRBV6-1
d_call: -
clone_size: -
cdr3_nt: TGTGCCAGCAGTGAAGGGTCTGCAGGAAGGAACTATGGCTACACCTTC
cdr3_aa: CASSEGSAGRNYGYTF

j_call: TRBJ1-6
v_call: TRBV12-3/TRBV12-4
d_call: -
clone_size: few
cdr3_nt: TGTGCCAGCAGCGAAGGTTCGAATTCACCCCTCCACTTT
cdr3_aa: CASSEGSNSPLHF